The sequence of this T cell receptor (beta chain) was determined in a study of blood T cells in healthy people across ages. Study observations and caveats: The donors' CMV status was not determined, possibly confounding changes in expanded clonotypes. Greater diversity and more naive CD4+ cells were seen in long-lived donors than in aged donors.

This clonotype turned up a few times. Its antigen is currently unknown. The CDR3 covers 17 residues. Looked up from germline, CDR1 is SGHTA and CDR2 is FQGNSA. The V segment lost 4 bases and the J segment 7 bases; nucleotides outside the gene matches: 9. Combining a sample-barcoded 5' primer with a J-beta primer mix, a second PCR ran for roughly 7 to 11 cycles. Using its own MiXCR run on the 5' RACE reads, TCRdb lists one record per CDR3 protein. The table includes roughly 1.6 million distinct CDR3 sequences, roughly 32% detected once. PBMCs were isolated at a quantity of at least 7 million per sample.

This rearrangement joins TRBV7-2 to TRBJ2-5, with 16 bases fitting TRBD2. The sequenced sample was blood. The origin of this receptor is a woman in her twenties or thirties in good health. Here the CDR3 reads CASSSRVGTSGRGTQYF. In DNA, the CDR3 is TGTGCCAGCAGCTCCCGGGTAGGGACTAGCGGGAGGGGGACCCAGTACTTC.